This passage covers 18 T cell receptor beta chains from one sample sequenced in a study of regulatory T cells in long-lasting Graves disease. Assembly of TCR beta libraries relied on iRepertoire HTBI primers together with Arm-PCR of CDR3 regions. TCRdb ran MiXCR on the multiplex PCR reads and lists one entry per CDR3 protein. The profile shows 400,000 to 650,000 distinct CDR3 sequences, 15% to 20% of them singletons. As to time point: newly diagnosed GD, antithyroid drugs for less than 3 months. With RNA extracted from PBMCs as input, the TCR library was made. The sample also formed part of further work on T cells in Graves' hyperthyroidism and ophthalmopathy.

The starting material was peripheral blood mononuclear cells (PBMCs), obtained at new diagnosis, from a patient treated with antithyroid drugs. The receptors originated from a woman aged 40 to 65 with Graves disease.

A remark on this clonotype: A much larger clone lies one base from this, so it may be a read error. The V and J genes are TRBV2 and TRBJ2-1; TRBD1 might be the D (6 bases). Germline lookup yields CDR1 SNHLY and CDR2 FYNNEI. Trimming cost V 7 bases and J 10 bases, with 17 bases left between them. The CDR3 runs 13 residues. The CDR3 sequence is CASTLGASYEQFF. CDR3 nucleotide sequence: TGTGCCAGCACCCTGGGGGCCTCCTACGAGCAGTTCTTC.

The table lists this clonotype with a few counts. The chain couples TRBV12-3 or TRBV12-4 to TRBJ2-1; D is perhaps TRBD1 or TRBD2 (7 bases each). There are 17 residues in the CDR3. V was pared by 2 bases and J by 5 bases, with 19 bases between. The CDR3: CASSLIGRGGIDNEQFF. In DNA form, the CDR3 reads TGTGCCAGCAGTTTAATCGGCAGGGGGGGTATCGACAATGAGCAGTTCTTC.

This clonotype was observed at least ten times. This chain links TRBV20-1 with TRBJ1-1; D call uncertain. CDR1 DFQATT and CDR2 SNEGSKA come from the germline V gene (reference sequence). The CDR3 sequence is 14 residues long. CDR3 bases: TGCTCAGGCGAGATAGGAGGCCCGAACACTGAAGCTTTCTTT. It translates to CSGEIGGPNTEAFF.

The CDR3 coding sequence is TGTGCCACCAGTGCCATAGACAGCTACGAGCAGTACTTC. It encodes CATSAIDSYEQYF. This rearrangement joins TRBV24-1 to TRBJ2-7, with D tentatively TRBD1 (5 bases). The V end was cut by 5 bases, the J end by 3 bases, with 10 bases between. Germline loops: CDR1 KGHDR, CDR2 SFDVKD. The CDR3 has 13 amino acids.

At least ten counts were recorded for this clonotype. The V and J genes are TRBV5-1 and TRBJ2-1; 7 positions agree with TRBD1. The J segment lost 12 bases and the V segment lost 0 bases, leaving 3 bases of the junction unmatched. Germline values: CDR1 SGHRS, CDR2 YFSETQ. This CDR3 is 12 amino acids long. The CDR3 coding sequence is TGCGCCAGCAGCTTGGAGAACAGGGGGCAGTTCTTC. Its translation: CASSLENRGQFF.

The table lists this clonotype with a count of one. A far more abundant clone sits one base away, making this likely a read error. The rearrangement joins TRBV6-2 or TRBV6-3 to TRBJ2-5, with a tentative D call TRBD2 (5 bases). The CDR3 loop spans 14 amino acids. In germline, CDR1 is MNHEY, CDR2 SVGEGT. Trimming took off 5 bases at V and 11 bases at J, with 21 bases between the two ends. CDR3 amino acids: CASSESEEVNEQYF. The CDR3 DNA reads as TGTGCCAGCAGTGAATCCGAGGAGGTGAATGAGCAGTACTTC.

This clonotype was seen only a few times. The J gene is TRBJ1-1, the V gene TRBV20-1; D uncertain. V was shortened by 3 bases and J by 5 bases, with 13 bases between the two germline ends. The germline gives CDR1 DFQATT, CDR2 SNEGSKA (reference sequence). The CDR3 is made up of 13 amino acids. The CDR3 reads CSASYTSRTEAFF. The CDR3 DNA follows: TGCAGTGCTAGTTACACCTCGAGGACTGAAGCTTTCTTT.

This clonotype was seen a few times. The chain has TRBV29-1 and TRBJ2-2; D could derive from TRBD1 or TRBD2 (6 bases each). The CDR3 sequence is 14 residues long. V was shortened by 6 bases and J by 0 bases, with 11 bases between the two germline ends. CDR1 is SQVTM and CDR2 is ANQGSEA in the germline V gene. The DNA for the CDR3 is TGCAGCGTCAAGGGGGGTACGAACACCGGGGAGCTGTTTTTT. Translated: CSVKGGTNTGELFF.

V and J are TRBV19 and TRBJ1-1; no definite D call. V was pared by 4 bases and J by 5 bases, with 14 bases between. The CDR3 sequence is 14 residues long. Germline V gene data show CDR1 as LNHDA and CDR2 as SQIVND (reference sequence). This chain's CDR3 is CASSTRVGLTEAFF. CDR3 nucleotides: TGTGCCAGTAGTACACGAGTAGGCTTAACTGAAGCTTTCTTT.

The table lists this clonotype with many counts. V is TRBV7-9 and J is TRBJ2-3; no clear D. The CDR3 has 13 amino acids. The germline V gene encodes CDR1 SEHNR and CDR2 FQNEAQ (reference sequence). V was shortened by 3 bases and J by 5 bases, with 9 bases between the two germline ends. In nucleotides, the CDR3 is TGTGCCAGCAGCTTGGCCGCAAGAGATACGCAGTATTTT. Its translation: CASSLAARDTQYF.

In this sample, this clonotype turned up a few times. This chain uses TRBV5-4 with TRBJ1-2; tentative D call: TRBD1 (6 bases). CDR1 is SGHNT and CDR2 is YYREEE in the germline V gene (reference sequence). The CDR3 extends over 13 amino acids. The V end was cut by 5 bases, the J end by 6 bases, with 14 bases between. The CDR3 here is CASRSVGGHGYTF. The CDR3 DNA follows: TGTGCCAGCAGGTCCGTTGGGGGGCATGGCTACACCTTC.

At least ten counts were recorded for this clonotype. V is TRBV5-4 and J is TRBJ2-1; TRBD2 might be the D (6 bases). This CDR3 is built from 12 residues. V was trimmed by 9 bases and J by 8 bases, leaving 15 bases between them. CDR1 is SGHNT, CDR2 YYREEE, per germline (reference sequence). The CDR3 region is CATASWEDEQFF. The CDR3 coding sequence is TGTGCCACAGCAAGTTGGGAGGATGAGCAGTTCTTC. The whole variable domain, remainder taken from reference TRBV5-4 and TRBJ2-1, is ETGVTQSPTHLIKTRGQQVTLRCSSQSGHNTVSWYQQALGQGPQFIFQYYREEENGRGNFPPRFSGLQFPNYSSELNVNALELDDSALYLCATASWEDEQFFGPGTRLTVL.

The table lists this clonotype with many counts. The CDR3 bases are TGTGCCAGCAGGCTGGGGGCGGCCCCGAACACTGAAGCTTTCTTT. Protein: CASRLGAAPNTEAFF. This rearrangement joins TRBV2 to TRBJ1-1; D may be TRBD1 (6 bases). The V end lost 6 bases, the J end lost 1 base, and 15 bases lay between the germline ends. From germline, CDR1 is SNHLY and CDR2 FYNNEI. The CDR3 consists of 15 residues.

This clonotype showed up many times. This chain links TRBV7-8 with TRBJ2-1; the D gene is possibly TRBD1 (6 bases). V was shortened by 5 bases and J by 0 bases, with 14 bases between the two germline ends. The germline CDR1 and CDR2 sequences are SGHVS and FQNEAQ. The CDR3 is made up of 16 amino acids. The CDR3 is CASSTTGTTSYNEQFF. CDR3 bases: TGTGCCAGCAGCACCACAGGGACGACCTCCTACAATGAGCAGTTCTTC.

The chain links TRBV12-3 or TRBV12-4 to TRBJ2-5, with TRBD1 as a possible D gene (6 bases). The CDR3 runs to 14 residues. V was clipped by 7 bases and J by 5 bases, with 17 bases between them. CDR3 amino acids: CASTHSQGLETQYF. The CDR3 coding sequence is TGTGCCAGCACCCACAGCCAGGGGCTGGAGACCCAGTACTTC.

Points on this clonotype: The conserved phenylalanine or tryptophan is not found at the CDR3 terminus, so this likely reflects a read error. The DNA is omitted, as the CDR3 cannot be located on it reliably, and the CDR3 follows TCRdb's listing. The gene calls are TRBV6-1 and TRBJ2-1; no check of the table's D call, TRBD1, against the DNA was made. Germline V lookup: CDR1 MNHNS, CDR2 SASEGT. The CDR3 is 11 residues long, counting both termini. The chain's CDR3 is CASSSDRGAEL.

This clonotype was picked up many times. This chain joins TRBV6-1 and TRBJ1-1, with a weak D call TRBD1 (5 bases). This CDR3 spans 13 amino acids. Trimming cost V 11 bases and J 3 bases, with 16 bases left between them. In germline, CDR1 is MNHNS, CDR2 SASEGT. This CDR3 reads CAAKRGSDTEAFF. In DNA, the CDR3 is TGTGCCGCTAAGAGGGGTTCGGACACTGAAGCTTTCTTT.

This clonotype showed up many times. The chain carries TRBV6-5 and TRBJ2-7; 9 bases line up with TRBD2. V gave up 0 bases and J gave up 3 bases; unmatched junction bases: 9. The CDR3 totals 17 residues. CDR1 and CDR2 (germline): MNHEY, SVGAGI. DNA of the CDR3: TGTGCCAGCAGTTACTCAGGGTACGGGACTAGCCGCTACGAGCAGTACTTC. Amino acids: CASSYSGYGTSRYEQYF.